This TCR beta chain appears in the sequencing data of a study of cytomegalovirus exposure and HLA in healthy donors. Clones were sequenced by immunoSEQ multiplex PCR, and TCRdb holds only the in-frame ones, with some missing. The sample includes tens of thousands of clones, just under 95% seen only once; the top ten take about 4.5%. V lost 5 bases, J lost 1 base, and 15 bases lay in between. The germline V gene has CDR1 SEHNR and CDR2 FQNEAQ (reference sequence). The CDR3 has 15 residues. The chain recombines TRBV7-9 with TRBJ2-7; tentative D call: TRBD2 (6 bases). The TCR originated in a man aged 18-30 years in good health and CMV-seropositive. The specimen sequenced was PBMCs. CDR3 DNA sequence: TGTGCCAGCAGCCCGAAGGGACTGGCGTCCTACGAGCAGTACTTC. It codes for CASSPKGLASYEQYF. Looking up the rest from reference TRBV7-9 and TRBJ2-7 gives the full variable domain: DTGVSQNPRHKITKRGQNVTFRCDPISEHNRLYWYRQTLGQGPEFLTYFQNEAQLEKSRLLSDRFSAERPKGSFSTLEIQRTEQGDSAMYLCASSPKGLASYEQYFGPGTRLTVT.